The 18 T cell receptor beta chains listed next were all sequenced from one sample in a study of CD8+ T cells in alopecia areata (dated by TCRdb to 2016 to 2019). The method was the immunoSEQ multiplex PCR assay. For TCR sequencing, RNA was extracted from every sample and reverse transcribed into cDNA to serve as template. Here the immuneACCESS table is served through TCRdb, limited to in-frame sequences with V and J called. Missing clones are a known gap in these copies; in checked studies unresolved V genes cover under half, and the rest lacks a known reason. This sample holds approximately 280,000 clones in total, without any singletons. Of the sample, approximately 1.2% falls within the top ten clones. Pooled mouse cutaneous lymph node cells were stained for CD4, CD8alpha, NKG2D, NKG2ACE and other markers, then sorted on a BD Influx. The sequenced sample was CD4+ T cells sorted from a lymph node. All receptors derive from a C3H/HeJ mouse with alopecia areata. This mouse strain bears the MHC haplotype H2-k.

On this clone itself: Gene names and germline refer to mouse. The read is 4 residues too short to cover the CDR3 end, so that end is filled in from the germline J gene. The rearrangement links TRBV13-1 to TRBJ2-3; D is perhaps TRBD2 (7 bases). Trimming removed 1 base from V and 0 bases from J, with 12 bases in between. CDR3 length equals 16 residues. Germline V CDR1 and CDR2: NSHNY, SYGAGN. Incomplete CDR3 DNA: TGTGCCAGCAGTGATACCTGGGGGCCTAGTGCAGAA. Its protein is CASSDTWGPSAE. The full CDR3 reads CASSDTWGPSAETLYF.

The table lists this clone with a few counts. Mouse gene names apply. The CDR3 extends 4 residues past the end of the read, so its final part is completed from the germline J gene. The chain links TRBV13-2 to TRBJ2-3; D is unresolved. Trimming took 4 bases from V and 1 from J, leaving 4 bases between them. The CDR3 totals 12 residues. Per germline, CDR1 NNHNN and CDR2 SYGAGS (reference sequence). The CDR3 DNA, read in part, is TGTGCCAGCGGTCCTGGTGCAGAA. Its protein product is CASGPGAE. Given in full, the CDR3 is CASGPGAETLYF.

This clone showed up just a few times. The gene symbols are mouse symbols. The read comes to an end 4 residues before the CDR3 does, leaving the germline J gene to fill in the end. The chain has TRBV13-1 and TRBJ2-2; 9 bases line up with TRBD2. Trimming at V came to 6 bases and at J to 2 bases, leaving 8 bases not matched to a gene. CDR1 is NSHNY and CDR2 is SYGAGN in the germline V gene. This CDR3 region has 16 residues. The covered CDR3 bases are TGTGCCAGCATGGGAGCTGGGGGGGTGAACACCGGG. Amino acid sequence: CASMGAGGVNTG. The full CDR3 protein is CASMGAGGVNTGQLYF.

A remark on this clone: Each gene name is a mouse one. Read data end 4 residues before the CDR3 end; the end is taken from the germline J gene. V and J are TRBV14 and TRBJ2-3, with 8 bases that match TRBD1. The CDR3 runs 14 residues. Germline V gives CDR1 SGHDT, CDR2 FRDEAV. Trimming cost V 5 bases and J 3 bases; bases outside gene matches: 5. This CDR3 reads CASRRTGRAETLYF. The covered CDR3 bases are TGTGCCAGCAGGAGGACAGGGAGGGCAGAA.

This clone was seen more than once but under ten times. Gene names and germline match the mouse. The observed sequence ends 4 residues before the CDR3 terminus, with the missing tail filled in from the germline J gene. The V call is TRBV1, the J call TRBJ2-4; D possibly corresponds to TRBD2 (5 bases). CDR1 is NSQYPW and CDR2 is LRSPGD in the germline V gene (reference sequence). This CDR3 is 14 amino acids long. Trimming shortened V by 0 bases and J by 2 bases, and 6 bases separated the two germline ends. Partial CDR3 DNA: TGCACCTGCAGTGCAGATGGGGTTCAAAAC. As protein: CTCSADGVQN. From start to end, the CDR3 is CTCSADGVQNTLYF.

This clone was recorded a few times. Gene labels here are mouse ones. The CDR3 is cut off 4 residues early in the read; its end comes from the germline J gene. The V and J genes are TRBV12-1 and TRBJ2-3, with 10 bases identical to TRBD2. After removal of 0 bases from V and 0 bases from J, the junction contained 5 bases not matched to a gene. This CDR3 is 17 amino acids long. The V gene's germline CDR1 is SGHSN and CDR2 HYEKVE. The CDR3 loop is CASSLAGGATSAETLYF. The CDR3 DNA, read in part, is TGTGCCAGCTCTCTCGCTGGGGGGGCAACTAGTGCAGAA.

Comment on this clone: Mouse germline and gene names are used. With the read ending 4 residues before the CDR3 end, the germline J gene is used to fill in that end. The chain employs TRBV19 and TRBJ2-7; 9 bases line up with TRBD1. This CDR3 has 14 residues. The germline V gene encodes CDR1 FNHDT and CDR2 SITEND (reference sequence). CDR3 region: CASRSGTGKYEQYF. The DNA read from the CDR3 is TGTGCCAGCAGATCCGGGACAGGGAAGTAT.

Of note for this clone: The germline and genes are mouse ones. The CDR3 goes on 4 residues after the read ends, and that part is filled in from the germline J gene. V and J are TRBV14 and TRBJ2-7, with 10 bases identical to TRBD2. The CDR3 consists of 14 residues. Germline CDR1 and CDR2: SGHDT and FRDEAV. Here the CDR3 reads CASRPEDWGYEQYF. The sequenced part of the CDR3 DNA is TGTGCCAGCAGACCCGAGGACTGGGGGTAT.

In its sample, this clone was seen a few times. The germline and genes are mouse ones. The sequenced part of the CDR3 DNA is TGTGCCAGCAGCGTACAGGGGACTCAAAAC. Its translation: CASSVQGTQN. The whole CDR3 sequence is CASSVQGTQNTLYF. V gene TRBV13-3 combines with J gene TRBJ2-4; 7 nucleotides agree with TRBD1. Sequencing ends 4 residues short of the CDR3 end; the germline J gene provides the rest. The germline gives CDR1 NNHDY, CDR2 SYVADS. V lost 5 bases to trimming and J lost 2 bases; unmatched junction nucleotides: 5. This CDR3 has 14 residues.

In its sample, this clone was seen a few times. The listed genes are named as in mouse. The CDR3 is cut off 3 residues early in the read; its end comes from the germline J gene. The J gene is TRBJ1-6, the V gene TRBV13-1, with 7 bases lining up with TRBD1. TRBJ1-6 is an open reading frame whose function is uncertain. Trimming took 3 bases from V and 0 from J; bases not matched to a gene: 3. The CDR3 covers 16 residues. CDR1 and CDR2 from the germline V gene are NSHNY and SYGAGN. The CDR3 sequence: CASSGDRDSYNSPLYF. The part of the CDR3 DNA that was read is TGTGCCAGCAGTGGCGACAGGGATTCCTATAATTCGCCC.

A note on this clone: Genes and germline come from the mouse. CDR3 DNA, as far as it was read: TGTGCCAGCGGTGGCCGGGACAGAAACACA. It specifies CASGGRDRNT. The whole CDR3 protein is CASGGRDRNTEVFF. The J gene is TRBJ1-1, the V gene TRBV13-2; 7 nucleotides match TRBD1. The read is 4 residues too short to cover the CDR3 end, so that end is filled in from the germline J gene. The ends lost 3 bases at V and 1 base at J; junction bases unmatched: 3. The CDR3 is 14 amino acids. The V gene's germline CDR1 is NNHNN and CDR2 SYGAGS (reference sequence).

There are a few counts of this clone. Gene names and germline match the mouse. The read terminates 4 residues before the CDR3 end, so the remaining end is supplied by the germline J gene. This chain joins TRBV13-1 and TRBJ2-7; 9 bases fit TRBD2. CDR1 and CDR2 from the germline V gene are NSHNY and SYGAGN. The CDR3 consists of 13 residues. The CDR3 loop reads CASTPTGGNEQYF. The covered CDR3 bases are TGTGCCAGCACCCCGACTGGGGGCAAT.

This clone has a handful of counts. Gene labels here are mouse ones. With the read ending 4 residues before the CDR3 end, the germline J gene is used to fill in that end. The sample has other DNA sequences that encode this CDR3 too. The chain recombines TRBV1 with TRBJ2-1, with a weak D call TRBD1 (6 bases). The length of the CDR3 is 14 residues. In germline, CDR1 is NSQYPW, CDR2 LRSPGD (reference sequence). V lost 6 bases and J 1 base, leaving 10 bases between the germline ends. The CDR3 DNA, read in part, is TGCACCTGCAGGCCGGGACAAAACTATGCT. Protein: CTCRPGQNYA. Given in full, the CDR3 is CTCRPGQNYAEQFF.

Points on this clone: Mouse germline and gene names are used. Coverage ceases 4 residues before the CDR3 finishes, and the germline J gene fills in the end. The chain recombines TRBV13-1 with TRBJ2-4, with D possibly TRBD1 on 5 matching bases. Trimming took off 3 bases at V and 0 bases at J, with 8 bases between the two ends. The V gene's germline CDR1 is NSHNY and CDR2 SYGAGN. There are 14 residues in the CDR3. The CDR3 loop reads CASSATASQNTLYF. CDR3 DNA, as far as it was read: TGTGCCAGCAGTGCGACAGCTAGTCAAAAC.

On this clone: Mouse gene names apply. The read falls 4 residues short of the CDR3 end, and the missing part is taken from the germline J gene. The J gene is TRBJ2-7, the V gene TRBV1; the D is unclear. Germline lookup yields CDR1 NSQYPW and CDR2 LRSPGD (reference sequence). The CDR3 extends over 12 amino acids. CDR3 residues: CTCSADWDEQYF. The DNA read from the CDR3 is TGCACCTGCAGTGCAGATTGGGAT.

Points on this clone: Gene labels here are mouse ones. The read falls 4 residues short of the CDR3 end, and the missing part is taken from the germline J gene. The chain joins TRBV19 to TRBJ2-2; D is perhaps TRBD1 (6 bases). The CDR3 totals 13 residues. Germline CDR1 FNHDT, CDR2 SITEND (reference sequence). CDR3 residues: CASSRTGIGQLYF. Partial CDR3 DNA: TGTGCCAGCAGTCGTACAGGGATCGGG.

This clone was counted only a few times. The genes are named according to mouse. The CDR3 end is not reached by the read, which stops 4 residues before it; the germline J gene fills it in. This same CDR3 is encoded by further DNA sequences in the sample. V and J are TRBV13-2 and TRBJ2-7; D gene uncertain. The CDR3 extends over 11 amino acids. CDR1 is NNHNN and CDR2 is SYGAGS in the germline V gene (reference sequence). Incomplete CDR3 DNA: TGTGCCAGCGGTGACAAATAT. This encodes CASGDKY. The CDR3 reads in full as CASGDKYEQYF.

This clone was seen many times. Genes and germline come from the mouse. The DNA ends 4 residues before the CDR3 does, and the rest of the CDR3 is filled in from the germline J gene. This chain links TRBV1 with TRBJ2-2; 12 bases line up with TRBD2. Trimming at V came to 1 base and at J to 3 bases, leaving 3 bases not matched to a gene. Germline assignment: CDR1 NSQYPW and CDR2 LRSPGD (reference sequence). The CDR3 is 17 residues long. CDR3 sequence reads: CTCSAGLGGQDTGQLYF. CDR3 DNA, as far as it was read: TGCACCTGCAGTGCAGGACTGGGGGGGCAGGACACCGGG.